Each of the 30 T cell receptor beta chains below was sequenced from the same sample in a study of control samples from healthy donors and cancer patients. Profiled with immunoSEQ multiplex PCR; TCRdb holds only in-frame clones, not every one. The table has tens of thousands of clones, 70% to 90% seen once. The material sequenced was blood. These receptors came from a middle-aged man in good health.

The chain uses TRBV3-1 (or the pseudogene TRBV3-2) and TRBJ2-2; 9 positions match TRBD1. The CDR3 has 15 residues. Germline V gene sequence: CDR1 LGHDT, CDR2 YNNKEL (reference sequence). V shed 0 bases and J 7 bases; nucleotides not matched to a gene: 3. CDR3 loop: CASSQDRDRDGELFF. In nucleotides, the CDR3 is TGTGCCAGCAGCCAAGATCGGGACAGGGACGGGGAGCTGTTTTTT.

The genes are TRBV2 and TRBJ2-1; D may be TRBD2 (5 bases). The germline gives CDR1 SNHLY, CDR2 FYNNEI. This CDR3 spans 13 amino acids. V was shortened by 7 bases and J by 3 bases, with 10 bases between the two germline ends. The CDR3 spells CASKPRGYNEQFF. The CDR3 DNA is TGTGCCAGCAAGCCCCGGGGCTACAATGAGCAGTTCTTC.

The genes are TRBV5-8 and TRBJ2-7; D uncertain. This CDR3 has 11 residues. Germline V CDR1 and CDR2: SGHTS, YDEGEE. Trimming pared 6 bases from V and 4 bases from J, leaving 8 bases between. In DNA form, the CDR3 reads TGTGCCAGCATGAGACATTACGAGCAGTACTTC. As protein: CASMRHYEQYF. Filled out from reference TRBV5-8 and TRBJ2-7, the complete variable domain reads EAGVTQSPTHLIKTRGQQATLRCSPISGHTSVYWYQQALGLGLQFLLWYDEGEERNRGNFPPRFSGRQFPNYSSELNVNALELEDSALYLCASMRHYEQYFGPGTRLTVT.

CDR3 DNA: TGTGCCACCAGCAGAGACAGGGAACTGTTTTTT. It is translated as CATSRDRELFF. This rearrangement joins TRBV15 to TRBJ1-4, with D perhaps matching TRBD1 (5 bases). The V gene lost 0 bases and the J gene lost 12 bases, with 5 bases spanning the gap. Looked up from germline, CDR1 is LNHNV and CDR2 is YYDKDF (reference sequence). CDR3 size: 11 residues.

A word on this clone: The same CDR3 arises from other DNA sequences in this sample as well. This CDR3 reads CSARAKETQYF. The CDR3, as DNA: TGCAGTGCTAGAGCAAAAGAGACCCAGTACTTC. The rearrangement joins TRBV20-1 to TRBJ2-5; D not resolved. CDR3 length: 11 residues. V was cut by 1 base and J by 3 bases, with 3 bases left in between. Germline CDR1 and CDR2: DFQATT and SNEGSKA (reference sequence).

This clone is a singleton in its sample. V gene TRBV15 combines with J gene TRBJ2-3, with 7 bases lining up with TRBD2. CDR1 LNHNV and CDR2 YYDKDF come from the germline V gene (reference sequence). The CDR3 extends over 17 amino acids. J gave up 1 base and V 0 bases, and 7 bases lay outside the gene matches. DNA of the CDR3: TGTGCCACCAGCAGAGATTCTCGGGGGAGGGGCACAGATACGCAGTATTTT. As protein: CATSRDSRGRGTDTQYF.

The chain is built from TRBV4-1 and TRBJ2-7, with D possibly being TRBD1 (6 bases). In germline, CDR1 is MGHRA, CDR2 YSYEKL. Trimming left V 2 bases short and J 2 bases short, with 16 bases between. The CDR3 spans 16 residues. The chain's CDR3 is CASSQRFRGPTYEQYF. For the CDR3, the DNA is TGCGCCAGCAGCCAAAGGTTCAGGGGACCTACCTACGAGCAGTACTTC.

This clone was counted a single time. The chain couples TRBV6-5 to TRBJ1-2, with 7 bases that match TRBD1. The V gene end was trimmed by 7 bases and the J gene end by 0 bases; junction bases not matched to a gene: 8. The CDR3 has 15 amino acids. CDR1 and CDR2 from the germline V gene are MNHEY and SVGAGI. Here the CDR3 reads CASTMGTAANYGYTF. The CDR3 nucleotides read TGTGCCAGCACCATGGGGACAGCAGCTAACTATGGCTACACCTTC.

The chain carries TRBV30 and TRBJ1-6; D not resolved. Trimming removed 3 bases at V and 0 bases at J, with 12 bases between. This CDR3 spans 16 amino acids. Germline V gives CDR1 GTSNPN, CDR2 SVGIG (reference sequence). CDR3 coding DNA: TGTGCCTGGAGGCCAAAGCTGAGCTCCTATAATTCACCCCTCCACTTT. This codes for CAWRPKLSSYNSPLHF.

This clone was counted a single time. The V gene is TRBV11-1, the J gene TRBJ1-1, with D hard to call. Trimming left V 4 bases short and J 2 bases short, with 8 bases between. The germline gives CDR1 SGHAT, CDR2 FQDESV (reference sequence). CDR3 length: 13 residues. CDR3 bases: TGTGCCAGCAGCTCACAGCTAAACACTGAAGCTTTCTTT. Protein sequence: CASSSQLNTEAFF.

This clone was seen more than once but under ten times. The gene calls are TRBV9 and TRBJ2-2, with D hard to call. The germline V gene has CDR1 SGDLS and CDR2 YYNGEE. This CDR3 has 15 amino acids. V was clipped by 0 bases and J by 1 base, with 7 bases between them. This CDR3 reads CASSVEDQNTGELFF. The CDR3 DNA follows: TGTGCCAGCAGCGTAGAAGACCAGAACACCGGGGAGCTGTTTTTT.

This sequence joins TRBV5-1 and TRBJ1-1; no clear D. V was cut by 4 bases and J by 1 base, with 14 bases left in between. Germline V gene data show CDR1 as SGHRS and CDR2 as YFSETQ. The CDR3 runs to 15 residues. For the CDR3, the DNA is TGCGCCAGCAGCCGCTCGGCGGCGACGAACACTGAAGCTTTCTTT. It specifies CASSRSAATNTEAFF.

In this sample, this clone turned up a few times. This chain links TRBV2 with TRBJ1-3; a weak D match, TRBD1 (5 bases). The CDR3 covers 14 residues. V was cut by 6 bases and J by 2 bases, with 11 bases left in between. The germline gives CDR1 SNHLY, CDR2 FYNNEI. The CDR3 sequence is CASRRQGPGNTIYF. DNA of the CDR3: TGTGCCAGCAGGAGGCAGGGTCCTGGAAACACCATATATTTT.

The genes are TRBV7-2 and TRBJ1-5; D unresolved. The ends were cut back, 6 bases at V and 3 bases at J, with 6 bases in the middle. The CDR3 extends over 12 amino acids. CDR1 is SGHTA and CDR2 is FQGNSA in the germline V gene. In DNA form, the CDR3 reads TGTGCCAGCAGTTACTTCAATCAGCCCCAGCATTTT. Amino acid sequence: CASSYFNQPQHF.

The genes are TRBV30 and TRBJ1-2; D is possibly TRBD1 (5 bases). V lost 1 base and J 4 bases, leaving 16 bases between the germline ends. The CDR3 has 15 residues. The germline CDR1 and CDR2 sequences are GTSNPN and SVGIG (reference sequence). As DNA, the CDR3 is TGTGCCTGGAGTGCGGAGGGGATCTCAGGCTATGGCTACACCTTC. Translating gives CAWSAEGISGYGYTF.

This chain links TRBV10-2 with TRBJ2-2, with 7 bases aligning to TRBD2. CDR1 and CDR2 (germline): WSHSY, SAAADI. This CDR3 region has 17 residues. With 4 bases clipped from V and 4 bases from J, the junction kept 12 bases outside the gene matches. CDR3 sequence reads: CASSVRLARGITGELFF. DNA for the CDR3: TGCGCCAGCAGTGTACGACTAGCTCGTGGGATCACCGGGGAGCTGTTTTTT.

The chain couples TRBV18 to TRBJ2-2; D remains unclear. Germline V gene data show CDR1 as KGHSH and CDR2 as LQKENI. V was cut by 1 base and J by 6 bases, with 12 bases left in between. This CDR3 region has 15 residues. This CDR3 reads CASSPQEVRSGELFF. The CDR3 coding sequence is TGTGCCAGCTCACCACAGGAAGTGCGCTCCGGGGAGCTGTTTTTT.

The CDR3 DNA reads TGTGCCACCAGTCAGGACCCCTCCTACGAGCAGTACTTC. The encoded protein is CATSQDPSYEQYF. The gene calls are TRBV24-1 and TRBJ2-7; D remains unclear. The CDR3 spans 13 residues. V lost 6 bases, J lost 0 bases, and 8 bases lay in between. Germline V gene data show CDR1 as KGHDR and CDR2 as SFDVKD.

V gene TRBV10-2 combines with J gene TRBJ2-5; tentative D call: TRBD1 (6 bases). Trimming left V 10 bases short and J 4 bases short, with 16 bases between. Germline assignment: CDR1 WSHSY and CDR2 SAAADI. CDR3 length equals 13 residues. Here the CDR3 reads CATQGLEGETQYF. CDR3 in DNA: TGCGCCACCCAGGGGTTGGAAGGAGAGACCCAGTACTTC.

The V gene is TRBV30, the J gene TRBJ2-3, with D perhaps matching TRBD1 (6 bases). The V end lost 2 bases, the J end lost 6 bases, and 15 bases lay between the germline ends. Germline CDR1 reads GTSNPN; CDR2 reads SVGIG (reference sequence). The CDR3 extends over 14 amino acids. DNA of the CDR3: TGTGCCTGGAGTCCCGGACAGAAAAGTGATACGCAGTATTTT. This encodes CAWSPGQKSDTQYF.

V and J are TRBV14 and TRBJ1-2, with a tentative D call TRBD1 (5 bases). The germline V gene has CDR1 SGHDN and CDR2 FVKESK. The CDR3 is 15 amino acids. V was clipped by 4 bases and J by 2 bases, with 14 bases between them. CDR3 sequence reads: CASSRTQGVNYGYTF. CDR3 DNA: TGTGCCAGCAGCCGCACCCAGGGCGTAAACTATGGCTACACCTTC. Based on the CDR3 plus reference TRBV14 and TRBJ1-2, the full variable domain is EAGVTQFPSHSVIEKGQTVTLRCDPISGHDNLYWYRRVMGKEIKFLLHFVKESKQDESGMPNNRFLAERTGGTYSTLKVQPAELEDSGVYFCASSRTQGVNYGYTFGSGTRLTVV.

The genes are TRBV7-9 and TRBJ2-2; D is ambiguous. Deletions cut 2 bases from V and 1 base from J, with 11 bases between. The CDR3 loop spans 16 amino acids. Germline values: CDR1 SEHNR, CDR2 FQNEAQ (reference sequence). CDR3 sequence: CASSLFRPVNTGELFF. The CDR3 DNA follows: TGTGCCAGCAGCTTATTTAGGCCGGTGAACACCGGGGAGCTGTTTTTT.

The chain links TRBV3-1 (or the pseudogene TRBV3-2) to TRBJ1-3; the D is unclear. V was shortened by 2 bases and J by 3 bases, with 8 bases between the two germline ends. Per germline, CDR1 LGHDT and CDR2 YNNKEL (reference sequence). This CDR3 region has 14 residues. This CDR3 is CASSQRGIGNTIYF. The CDR3 coding sequence is TGTGCCAGCAGCCAACGAGGGATTGGAAACACCATATATTTT.

The chain joins TRBV7-2 to TRBJ1-4; D is uncertain. CDR1 is SGHTA and CDR2 is FQGNSA in the germline V gene. Trimming removed 3 bases at V and 5 bases at J, with 1 base between. The CDR3 has 11 amino acids. The CDR3 here is CASSLNEKLFF. The CDR3 DNA sequence: TGTGCCAGCAGCTTGAATGAAAAACTGTTTTTT.

The chain is built from TRBV2 and TRBJ2-1, with TRBD1 matching 10 bases. The CDR3 contains 14 residues. J lost 6 bases, V lost 1 base, and 0 bases had no gene match. Per the germline V gene, CDR1 is SNHLY and CDR2 is FYNNEI. The CDR3 nucleotides are TGTGCCAGCAGTGAAGGGACAGGGGGCAATGAGCAGTTCTTC. This encodes CASSEGTGGNEQFF.

The chain links TRBV6-5 to TRBJ1-5; D is unresolved. Germline loops: CDR1 MNHEY, CDR2 SVGAGI. V lost 6 bases, J lost 0 bases, and 12 bases lay in between. This CDR3 spans 15 amino acids. This chain's CDR3 is CASRPAEYSNQPQHF. As DNA, the CDR3 is TGTGCCAGCAGGCCCGCAGAGTATAGCAATCAGCCCCAGCATTTT.

The chain combines TRBV7-2 with TRBJ1-3, with 7 bases identical to TRBD1. The V gene's germline CDR1 is SGHTA and CDR2 FQGNSA. CDR3 length equals 16 residues. Unmatched junction bases numbered 11, after V lost 5 bases and J lost 4 bases. CDR3 in amino acids: CASSPRQGMAGNTIYF. The CDR3 DNA follows: TGTGCCAGCAGCCCGCGACAGGGCATGGCAGGAAACACCATATATTTT.

The V call is TRBV4-2, the J call TRBJ1-5; no reliable D call. Germline loops: CDR1 LGHNA, CDR2 YNFKEQ. V lost 0 bases and J lost 3, with 9 bases in between. This CDR3 is 15 amino acids long. Here the CDR3 reads CASSQDFLDNQPQHF. CDR3 in DNA: TGTGCCAGCAGCCAAGATTTTCTCGACAATCAGCCCCAGCATTTT.

The genes are TRBV7-2 and TRBJ1-6, with D perhaps matching TRBD1 (5 bases). The germline CDR1 and CDR2 sequences are SGHTA and FQGNSA. V lost 4 bases and J 10 bases, leaving 26 bases between the germline ends. This CDR3 is built from 18 residues. CDR3 region: CASSSLIPGRQDSSPLHF. CDR3 nucleotides: TGTGCCAGCAGCTCTTTAATACCGGGACGACAAGACTCCTCACCCCTCCACTTT.

The V gene is TRBV12-3 or TRBV12-4, the J gene TRBJ1-2; a possible D gene is TRBD1 (5 bases). Between the trimmed V and J ends, which lost 6 bases and 1 base, there was a span of 9 bases. The CDR3 spans 13 residues. This chain's CDR3 is CASRGLLNYGYTF. The CDR3 region has the DNA TGTGCCAGCAGGGGACTTCTTAACTATGGCTACACCTTC.